One sample yielded the 17 T cell receptor beta chains listed below, sequenced in a study of beta chain features in type 1 diabetes. Since all of the isolated RNA was reverse transcribed, expressed TCRB transcripts were what got sequenced. Clones were sequenced by immunoSEQ multiplex PCR, and TCRdb holds only the in-frame ones, with some missing. Of hundreds of thousands of clones listed, 8% are singletons. The sequencing sample was made of central memory CD4+ T cells from blood. These receptor sequences come from a woman aged 18-30 years in good health.

This clone was seen a few times. The rearrangement links TRBV7-2 to TRBJ1-5, with D maybe TRBD1 (5 bases). From germline, CDR1 is SGHTA and CDR2 FQGNSA. Between the trimmed V and J ends, which lost 5 bases and 6 bases, there was a span of 17 bases. This CDR3 is 15 amino acids long. The CDR3 loop is CASSPARGYGQPQHF. Here the CDR3 DNA reads TGTGCCAGCAGCCCTGCCCGGGGGTACGGTCAGCCCCAGCATTTT.

As for this clone: Distinct nucleotide sequences in the sample also encode this CDR3. The chain combines TRBV28 with TRBJ2-7, with D possibly TRBD2 on 5 matching bases. This CDR3 contains 12 residues. Trimming left V 2 bases short and J 4 bases short, with 6 bases between. Germline V gives CDR1 MDHEN, CDR2 SYDVKM. The DNA of the CDR3 is TGTGCCAGCAGTTTAGCGGGTTACGAGCAGTACTTC. Residues: CASSLAGYEQYF.

This clone was observed many times. The DNA for the CDR3 is TGTGCCAGCAGCTTAGGACTAGCGGGAGTCGGTGAGCAGTTCTTC. Amino acids: CASSLGLAGVGEQFF. The chain combines TRBV7-2 with TRBJ2-1; 12 positions match TRBD2. From germline, CDR1 is SGHTA and CDR2 FQGNSA. The CDR3 sequence is 15 residues long. V gave up 1 base and J gave up 9 bases; unmatched junction bases: 4.

This clone appeared many times. The rearrangement uses TRBV7-3 and TRBJ2-2; no firm D call. CDR3 length equals 14 residues. Germline loops: CDR1 SGHTA, CDR2 FQGTGA. V gave up 5 bases and J gave up 4 bases, with 11 bases separating them. The CDR3 DNA reads as TGTGCCAGCAGCAACTCCTTTAGCACCGGGGAGCTGTTTTTT. Protein product: CASSNSFSTGELFF.

This clone showed up just a few times. This sequence joins TRBV7-9 and TRBJ2-1, with no clear D. The V gene's germline CDR1 is SEHNR and CDR2 FQNEAQ (reference sequence). Trimming left V 4 bases short and J 0 bases short, with 13 bases between. This CDR3 contains 16 residues. In DNA form, the CDR3 reads TGTGCCAGCAGCTCTAACTACCCGGTCTCCTACAATGAGCAGTTCTTC. Translating it yields CASSSNYPVSYNEQFF.

This clone was counted between two and nine times. This chain joins TRBV20-1 and TRBJ2-5; D uncertain. Germline V gene sequence: CDR1 DFQATT, CDR2 SNEGSKA (reference sequence). The CDR3 runs to 11 residues. V shed 8 bases and J shed 3 bases, with 10 bases lying between them. This chain's CDR3 is CSLGRKETQYF. CDR3 nucleotide sequence: TGCAGTCTCGGACGCAAAGAGACCCAGTACTTC.

This clone was observed a few times. V usage is TRBV2 and J usage is TRBJ2-3; 9 positions agree with TRBD2. V shed 4 bases, J shed 5 bases, and the junction held 4 bases outside the gene matches. This CDR3 spans 14 amino acids. Germline CDR1 reads SNHLY; CDR2 reads FYNNEI. The CDR3 region has the DNA TGTGCCAGCAGTGTGGCGGGAGGGATAGATACGCAGTATTTT. Its translation is CASSVAGGIDTQYF. Looking up the rest from reference TRBV2 and TRBJ2-3 gives the full variable domain: EPEVTQTPSHQVTQMGQEVILRCVPISNHLYFYWYRQILGQKVEFLVSFYNNEISEKSEIFDDQFSVERPDGSNFTLKIRSTKLEDSAMYFCASSVAGGIDTQYFGPGTRLTVL.

Only a few counts were recorded for this clone. V usage is TRBV7-2 and J usage is TRBJ2-3; perhaps TRBD2 as D (6 bases). The length of the CDR3 is 12 residues. Germline V gene data show CDR1 as SGHTA and CDR2 as FQGNSA. V shed 5 bases and J shed 9 bases, with 12 bases lying between them. In nucleotides, the CDR3 is TGTGCCAGCAGCCGAGAAGGGAGGACGCAGTATTTT. This codes for CASSREGRTQYF.

The rearrangement uses TRBV4-3 and TRBJ2-5, with a possible D match to TRBD2 (5 bases). Germline CDR1 is LGHNA and CDR2 is YSLEER. The CDR3 is 14 amino acids. The V end was cut by 1 base, the J end by 9 bases, with 15 bases between. The CDR3 DNA reads TGCGCCAGCAGCCAAGCTTTACCCCTCGGGGCCCAGTACTTC. Amino acid sequence: CASSQALPLGAQYF.

The V call is TRBV2, the J call TRBJ2-3; no firm D call. Germline V gene data show CDR1 as SNHLY and CDR2 as FYNNEI. Deletions cut 3 bases from V and 9 bases from J, with 7 bases between. This CDR3 comprises 11 residues. DNA for the CDR3: TGTGCCAGCAGTGAGGGGATCACGCAGTATTTT. This translates into CASSEGITQYF. Variable domain in full (rest from reference TRBV2 and TRBJ2-3): EPEVTQTPSHQVTQMGQEVILRCVPISNHLYFYWYRQILGQKVEFLVSFYNNEISEKSEIFDDQFSVERPDGSNFTLKIRSTKLEDSAMYFCASSEGITQYFGPGTRLTVL.

A word on this clone: The identical CDR3 is also encoded by other nucleotide sequences in the sample. This chain connects TRBV4-1 to TRBJ1-1; D remains unclear. The V gene's germline CDR1 is MGHRA and CDR2 YSYEKL. The CDR3 extends over 14 amino acids. The germline V and J ends were trimmed by 1 base and 0 bases, with 6 bases remaining between them. CDR3 bases: TGCGCCAGCAGCCAAGTGACGGTGAACACTGAAGCTTTCTTT. Protein sequence: CASSQVTVNTEAFF.

The chain links TRBV10-3 to TRBJ2-7; 8 bases align to TRBD1. The CDR3 totals 14 residues. The V gene's germline CDR1 is ENHRY and CDR2 SYGVKD. The ends lost 8 bases at V and 5 bases at J; junction bases unmatched: 11. This CDR3 is CAISRTGGENEQYF. DNA of the CDR3: TGTGCCATCTCCCGCACAGGGGGTGAAAACGAGCAGTACTTC.

This clone was detected only a few times. This chain uses TRBV15 with TRBJ2-7, with 12 bases matching TRBD2. The V gene end was trimmed by 1 base and the J gene end by 7 bases; junction bases not matched to a gene: 11. Per the germline V gene, CDR1 is LNHNV and CDR2 is YYDKDF (reference sequence). This CDR3 region has 17 residues. CDR3 region: CATSRGPVATSGGEQYF. CDR3 in DNA: TGTGCCACCAGCAGAGGCCCAGTGGCGACTAGCGGGGGTGAGCAGTACTTC.

This clone was seen a handful of times. The chain recombines TRBV9 with TRBJ2-2; D uncertain. Germline V CDR1 and CDR2: SGDLS, YYNGEE. This CDR3 contains 15 residues. Trimming removed 4 bases from V and 0 bases from J, with 10 bases in between. This CDR3 reads CASSHGPANTGELFF. For the CDR3, the DNA is TGTGCCAGCAGCCACGGACCAGCGAACACCGGGGAGCTGTTTTTT.

This clone was seen only a few times. This chain connects TRBV7-2 to TRBJ1-4; D might be TRBD1 (6 bases). V shed 5 bases and J shed 3 bases, with 13 bases lying between them. The CDR3 runs to 15 residues. The V gene's germline CDR1 is SGHTA and CDR2 FQGNSA. The chain's CDR3 is CASSAYRAANEKLFF. The CDR3 DNA follows: TGTGCCAGCAGCGCATACAGGGCAGCTAATGAAAAACTGTTTTTT.

The rearrangement links TRBV11-2 to TRBJ2-3, with D possibly TRBD2 on 7 matching bases. CDR1 is SGHAT and CDR2 is FQNNGV in the germline V gene. This CDR3 is built from 16 residues. The ends were cut back, 6 bases at V and 3 bases at J, with 19 bases in the middle. CDR3 sequence: CASRKRGGFDTDTQYF. CDR3 in DNA: TGTGCCAGCAGGAAAAGGGGGGGGTTCGATACAGATACGCAGTATTTT.

The rearrangement links TRBV14 to TRBJ2-1, with 8 bases fitting TRBD2. V gave up 0 bases and J gave up 4 bases; unmatched junction bases: 8. CDR1 SGHDN and CDR2 FVKESK come from the germline V gene. The CDR3 spans 17 residues. The CDR3 loop reads CASSQELAGNRYNEQFF. DNA for the CDR3: TGTGCCAGCAGCCAAGAGTTAGCGGGAAATCGGTACAATGAGCAGTTCTTC. The full variable domain, rest sourced from reference TRBV14 and TRBJ2-1, is EAGVTQFPSHSVIEKGQTVTLRCDPISGHDNLYWYRRVMGKEIKFLLHFVKESKQDESGMPNNRFLAERTGGTYSTLKVQPAELEDSGVYFCASSQELAGNRYNEQFFGPGTRLTVL.